The T cell receptor (beta chain) described here comes from a study of Graves' ophthalmopathy and Graves' hyperthyroidism. There are many counts of this clonotype. The term stable hyperthyroidism indicated an absence of ophthalmopathy within 18 months of follow-up. RNA transcripts yielded amplified TCR beta CDR3 regions. The first-round RT-PCR employed HTBI primers together with the Qiagen OneStep RT-PCR kit. A multiplex PCR was then performed as the second round. TCRdb ran MiXCR on the multiplex PCR reads and lists one entry per CDR3 protein. The top ten clones hold under 3.5% of a sample with around 400,000 distinct CDR3 sequences, approximately 21% of them seen once. Trimming stripped 1 base from V and 5 bases from J, with 8 bases between. The CDR3 is 13 amino acids. Germline V gene data show CDR1 as SEHNR and CDR2 as FQNEAQ (reference sequence).

The receptor was isolated from a woman younger than 35 with stable Graves' hyperthyroidism. Specimen: peripheral blood. The J gene is TRBJ2-5, the V gene TRBV7-9; D is uncertain. CDR3 sequence reads: CASSLGFSETQYF. The CDR3 region has the DNA TGTGCCAGCAGCTTAGGATTTTCGGAGACCCAGTACTTC.